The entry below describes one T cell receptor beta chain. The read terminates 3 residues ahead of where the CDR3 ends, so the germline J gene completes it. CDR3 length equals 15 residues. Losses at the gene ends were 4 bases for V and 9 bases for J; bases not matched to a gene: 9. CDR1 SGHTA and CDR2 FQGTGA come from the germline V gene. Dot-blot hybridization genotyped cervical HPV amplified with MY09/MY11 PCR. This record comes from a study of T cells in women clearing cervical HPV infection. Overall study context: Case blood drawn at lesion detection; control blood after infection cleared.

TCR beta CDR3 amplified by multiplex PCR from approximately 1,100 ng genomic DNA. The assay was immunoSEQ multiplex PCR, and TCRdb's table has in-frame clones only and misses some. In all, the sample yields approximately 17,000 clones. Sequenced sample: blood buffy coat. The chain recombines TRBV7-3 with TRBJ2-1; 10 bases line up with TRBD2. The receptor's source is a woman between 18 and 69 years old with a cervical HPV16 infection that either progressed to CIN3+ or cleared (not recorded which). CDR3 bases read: TGTGCCAGCAGCTCAACTAGCGGGGCCGACGGTGAG. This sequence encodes CASSSTSGADGE. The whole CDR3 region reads CASSSTSGADGEQFF.